Here is one TCR beta chain with its context. Its target is not known. Germline CDR1 reads LNHDA; CDR2 reads SQIVND (reference sequence). The CDR3 consists of 14 residues. The sample is drawn from a study of CXCR3-negative and CXCR3-positive naive CD8 T cells. General study results and limits: TRB CDR3 hydrophobicity was greater in CXCR3-positive naive cells than in CXCR3-negative naive cells.

The authors prepared UMI-labeled TRB cDNA libraries by 5' RACE. TCRdb reprocessed the 5' RACE reads, with one entry per CDR3 protein and no DNA. The repertoire table contains approximately 83,000 distinct CDR3 sequences. This receptor was identified in a human donor in good health. Some clones in this sample may be carry-over from other donors' samples. The sample comprised naive CXCR3- CD8+ T cells from blood. Subset: CD45RO-CCR7+CD27+CD95- naive CD8+ T cells lacking CXCR3 (TNR3-). The chain employs TRBV19 and TRBJ2-1. CDR3 protein: CASSGFPTYNEQFF.